This T cell receptor (beta chain) was sequenced for a study of Graves' ophthalmopathy and Graves' hyperthyroidism (dated by TCRdb to 2016 to 2018). Background for the entire study: Peripheral blood samples were taken at the time of initial diagnosis, before any treatment was given. TCR beta repertoire signatures were used to distinguish Graves' ophthalmopathy from Graves' hyperthyroidism and to predict progression to ophthalmopathy. In total, around 130 blood samples were TCR-sequenced: fewer than 50 ophthalmopathy, some 80 hyperthyroidism and roughly 17 hyperthyroidism-to-ophthalmopathy patients. To explore V-J signatures that distinguish ophthalmopathy from hyperthyroidism, a discovery set of about 99 patients was enrolled, made up of around 44 with ophthalmopathy and fewer than 60 with stable hyperthyroidism. An independent validation cohort comprised 18 hyperthyroidism patients and around 16 patients who later progressed from hyperthyroidism to ophthalmopathy. T-cell repertoires of thyroid tissue and blood were compared in about six hyperthyroidism patients. Following sample collection, hyperthyroidism patients were given methimazole at a starting dose of 30 mg daily, and ophthalmopathy patients were given high-dose intravenous methylprednisolone.

Ophthalmopathy patients were characterized by moderately to severely active disease, a Clinical Activity Score of at least 3, a NOSPECS grade of at least 4, and a disease duration under 3 months. Patients were excluded if they had other autoimmune diseases, uncontrolled infections, pregnancy or lactation. Diagnosis was based on clinical symptoms, serum thyroxine, TRAb, thyroid ultrasound and orbital computed tomography. Using Ficoll-Paque density gradient centrifugation, PBMCs were isolated from 8.5 to 10 ml of fresh peripheral blood. Trizol reagent was used to extract the total RNA, and its quality was then checked on an Agilent 2100 Bioanalyzer. Study-wide conclusions, independent of this receptor: No statistical method was used to predetermine the sample size, and group allocation was not hidden from the investigators. Among expanded thyroid clonotypes with frequency above 0.001, most also showed up in blood, which suggests that blood repertoires may reflect the thyroid immune response. In validation, the model predicted ophthalmopathy progression with about 70% sensitivity and approximately 72% specificity; roughly eleven predicted patients were CT-confirmed with GO in a median of 6.5 months. Ophthalmopathy was separated from stable hyperthyroidism by the 13-signature model with just under 90% sensitivity and less than 82% specificity in cross-validation and with 80%/75% in the test set.

The sample holds many counts of this clonotype. The antigen it binds to is not known. Per-nucleotide qualities are absent, and no much larger clonotype sits a single base away. For repertoire sequencing, TCR beta CDR3 regions were amplified from RNA transcripts. A first-round RT-PCR used HTBI primers with the Qiagen OneStep RT-PCR kit, followed by a second-round multiplex PCR, size selection and purification. Libraries were sequenced on an Illumina HiSeq2000 using paired-end 100 bp reads. Per the authors' processing: Reads were processed with SOAPnuke, discarding reads with adapters, uncalled bases, mean Phred below 15, or no exact constant-primer or identifier match. COPE v1.2.5 was used to merge high-quality paired reads. Clonotypes were defined as unique nucleotide sequences and were aligned to IMGT TRB V, D and J references using MiTCR v1.1. The analysis was limited to V-J combinations with a frequency above 0.0001, which together covered 98% to 99.2% of repertoires. A TCR clonal expansion and chaos score per V-J combination was defined as the ratio of F50 clonal expansion to chaos observed in the TCRdist matrix. Welch's t-statistics and random forest were used to reduce features to about a dozen V-J combinations, which were fed into a naive Bayes classifier. The similarity between thyroid and blood repertoires was quantified using the Morisita-Horn index. TCRdb reran the public reads through fastp at Q25 and MiXCR, keeping productive beta chains. Under each unique CDR3 protein, matching rows form one entry showing the most common genes and DNA. These V and J calls derive from TCRdb rather than the authors' analysis. For this sample the table gives 240,000 or so distinct CDR3 sequences, of which 45% to 55% were detected only once. The top ten constitute around half of the sample.

This receptor was taken from an adult man with Graves' ophthalmopathy. The sample taken for sequencing was peripheral blood.

The DNA sequence follows: TGTGCCACCAGCAGAGATCGAGGGAAGGCTCAGCCCCAGCATTTT. This yields the protein CATSRDRGKAQPQHF. Rearrangement joined TRBV15 to TRBJ1-5; confidence is insufficient to name the D gene. Via the germline V gene (reference sequence), CDR1 is LNHNV and CDR2 YYDKDF. The V end loses 0 bases and the J end loses 6 bases, and a stretch of 12 bases separates them. The CDR3 sequence holds 15 residues, the cysteine and phenylalanine included. Left in the record is the CDR3 DNA by itself, 45 bases read in frame from the first base.